What follows is one T cell receptor beta chain and its context. CDR1 is SGHRS and CDR2 is YFSETQ in the germline V gene. This CDR3 contains 15 residues. V was pared by 4 bases and J by 6 bases, with 10 bases of the junction left unmatched. The data derive from a study of blood T cell repertoires in COVID-19. As originally analysed: Reference gene primer amplification yielded estimated nucleated cell counts. Some clones are missing from TCRdb's copy, which holds only in-frame ones; the method was immunoSEQ multiplex PCR. The V and J calls and clone size were taken over from that table, and D and trimming were inferred from the DNA. The sample holds 200,000 to 300,000 clones, 81% seen once.

What was sequenced was peripheral blood. The clonotype originates from a woman of 80 years or more with COVID-19, enrolled during active disease. The chain is built from TRBV5-1 and TRBJ1-2, with TRBD1 matching 9 bases. This chain's CDR3 is CASSAPGQGKDGYTF. Written as DNA, the CDR3 is TGCGCCAGCAGCGCCCCGGGACAGGGTAAAGATGGCTACACCTTC.